This T cell receptor beta chain is from a study of cytomegalovirus exposure and HLA in healthy donors. CDR3 length: 12 amino acids. Per the germline V gene, CDR1 is SGHTS and CDR2 is YDEGEE. The V gene lost 3 bases and the J gene lost 9 bases, with 7 bases spanning the gap. The PCR used 60 Vbeta and 13 Jbeta primers. TCRdb keeps only in-frame clones here, not all; method: immunoSEQ multiplex PCR. The profile shows 120,000 to 150,000 clones, roughly 66% of them singletons. The sample was PBMCs. This receptor was identified in a woman under 30 in good health and CMV-seronegative. This chain joins TRBV5-8 and TRBJ1-6, with D unclear. This CDR3 is CASSWGGSPLHF. The CDR3 region has the DNA TGTGCCAGCAGCTGGGGAGGTTCACCCCTCCACTTT. Based on the CDR3 plus reference TRBV5-8 and TRBJ1-6, the full variable domain is EAGVTQSPTHLIKTRGQQATLRCSPISGHTSVYWYQQALGLGLQFLLWYDEGEERNRGNFPPRFSGRQFPNYSSELNVNALELEDSALYLCASSWGGSPLHFGNGTRLTVT.